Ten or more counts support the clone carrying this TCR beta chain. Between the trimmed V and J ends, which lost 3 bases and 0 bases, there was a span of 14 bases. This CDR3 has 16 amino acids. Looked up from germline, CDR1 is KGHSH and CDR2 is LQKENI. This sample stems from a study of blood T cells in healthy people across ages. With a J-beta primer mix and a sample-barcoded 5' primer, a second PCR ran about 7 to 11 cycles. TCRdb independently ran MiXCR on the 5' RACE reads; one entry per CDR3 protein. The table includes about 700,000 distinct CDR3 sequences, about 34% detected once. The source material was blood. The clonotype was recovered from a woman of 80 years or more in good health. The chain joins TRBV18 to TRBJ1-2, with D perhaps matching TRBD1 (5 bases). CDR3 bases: TGTGCCAGCTCACCGACGACAGTGAAATCTAACTATGGCTACACCTTC. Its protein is CASSPTTVKSNYGYTF. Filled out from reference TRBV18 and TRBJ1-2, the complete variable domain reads NAGVMQNPRHLVRRRGQEARLRCSPMKGHSHVYWYRQLPEEGLKFMVYLQKENIIDESGMPKERFSAEFPKEGPSILRIQQVVRGDSAAYFCASSPTTVKSNYGYTFGSGTRLTVV.